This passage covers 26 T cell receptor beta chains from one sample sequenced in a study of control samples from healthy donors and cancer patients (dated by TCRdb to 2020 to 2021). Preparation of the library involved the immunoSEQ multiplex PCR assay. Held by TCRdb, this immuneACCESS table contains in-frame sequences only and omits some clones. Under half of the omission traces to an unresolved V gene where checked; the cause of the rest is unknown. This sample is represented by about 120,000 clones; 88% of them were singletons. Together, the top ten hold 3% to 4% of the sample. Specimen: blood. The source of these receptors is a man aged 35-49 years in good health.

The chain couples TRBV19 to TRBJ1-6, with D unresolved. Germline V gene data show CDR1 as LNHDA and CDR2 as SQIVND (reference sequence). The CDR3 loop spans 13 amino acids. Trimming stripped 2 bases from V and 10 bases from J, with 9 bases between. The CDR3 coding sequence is TGTGCCAGTAGTATAAGAGAGGTGTCACCCCTCCACTTT. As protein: CASSIREVSPLHF.

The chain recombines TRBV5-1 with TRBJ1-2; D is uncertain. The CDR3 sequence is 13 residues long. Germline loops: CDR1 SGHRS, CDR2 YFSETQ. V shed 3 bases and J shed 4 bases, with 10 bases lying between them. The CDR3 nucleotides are TGCGCCAGCAGCTCCGACGTATCCTATGGCTACACCTTC. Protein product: CASSSDVSYGYTF.

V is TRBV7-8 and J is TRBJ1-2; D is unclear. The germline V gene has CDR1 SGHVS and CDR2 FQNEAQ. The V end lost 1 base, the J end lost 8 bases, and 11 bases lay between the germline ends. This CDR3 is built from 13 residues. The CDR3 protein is CASSLEWRVGYTF. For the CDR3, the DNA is TGTGCCAGCAGCTTAGAATGGAGGGTAGGCTACACCTTC.

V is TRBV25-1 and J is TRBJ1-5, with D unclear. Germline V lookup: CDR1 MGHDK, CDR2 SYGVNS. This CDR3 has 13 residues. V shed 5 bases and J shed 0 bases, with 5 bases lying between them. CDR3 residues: CASSRNSNQPQHF. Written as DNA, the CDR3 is TGTGCCAGCAGTCGAAATAGCAATCAGCCCCAGCATTTT.

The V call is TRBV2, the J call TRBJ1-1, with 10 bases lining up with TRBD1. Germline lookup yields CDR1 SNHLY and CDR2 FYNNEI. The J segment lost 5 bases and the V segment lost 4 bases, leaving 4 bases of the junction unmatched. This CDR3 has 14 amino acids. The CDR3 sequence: CASSVDRGGTEAFF. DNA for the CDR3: TGTGCCAGCAGTGTGGACAGGGGGGGGACTGAAGCTTTCTTT.

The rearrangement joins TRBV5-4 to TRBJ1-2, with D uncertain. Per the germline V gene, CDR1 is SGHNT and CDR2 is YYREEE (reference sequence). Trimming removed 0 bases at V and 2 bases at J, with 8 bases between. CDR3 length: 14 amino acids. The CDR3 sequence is CASSLAVTNYGYTF. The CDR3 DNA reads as TGTGCCAGCAGCTTGGCTGTCACGAACTATGGCTACACCTTC.

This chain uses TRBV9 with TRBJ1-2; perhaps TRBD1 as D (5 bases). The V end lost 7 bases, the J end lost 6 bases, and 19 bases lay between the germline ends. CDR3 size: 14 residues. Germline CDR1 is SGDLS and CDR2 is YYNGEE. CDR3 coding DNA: TGTGCCAGCCGACGGGGCATAGGTGTAGATGGCTACACCTTC. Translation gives CASRRGIGVDGYTF.

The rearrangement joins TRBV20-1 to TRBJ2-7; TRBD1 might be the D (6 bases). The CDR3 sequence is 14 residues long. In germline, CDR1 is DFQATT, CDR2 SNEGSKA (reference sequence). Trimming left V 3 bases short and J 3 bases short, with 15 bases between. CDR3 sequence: CSASKAQGLYEQYF. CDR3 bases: TGCAGTGCTAGTAAGGCGCAGGGGCTCTACGAGCAGTACTTC.

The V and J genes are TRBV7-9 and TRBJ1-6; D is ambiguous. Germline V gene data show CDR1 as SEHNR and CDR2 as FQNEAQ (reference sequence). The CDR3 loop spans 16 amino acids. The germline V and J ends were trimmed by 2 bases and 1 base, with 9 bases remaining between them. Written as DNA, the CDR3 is TGTGCCAGCAGCTTACCGGGGAATTCCTATAATTCACCCCTCCACTTT. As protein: CASSLPGNSYNSPLHF.

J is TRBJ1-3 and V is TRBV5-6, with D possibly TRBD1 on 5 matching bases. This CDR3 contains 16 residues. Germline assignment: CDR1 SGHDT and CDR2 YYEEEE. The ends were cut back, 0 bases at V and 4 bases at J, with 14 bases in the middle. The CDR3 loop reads CASSLDAGAVGNTIYF. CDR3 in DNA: TGTGCCAGCAGCTTGGATGCCGGGGCCGTGGGAAACACCATATATTTT.

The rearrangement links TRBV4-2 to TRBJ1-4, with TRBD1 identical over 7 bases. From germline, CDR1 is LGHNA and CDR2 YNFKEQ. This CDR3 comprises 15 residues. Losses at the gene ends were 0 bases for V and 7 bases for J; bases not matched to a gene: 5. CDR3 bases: TGTGCCAGCAGCCAAGATCGAGGGGGCGGTGAAAAACTGTTTTTT. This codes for CASSQDRGGGEKLFF.

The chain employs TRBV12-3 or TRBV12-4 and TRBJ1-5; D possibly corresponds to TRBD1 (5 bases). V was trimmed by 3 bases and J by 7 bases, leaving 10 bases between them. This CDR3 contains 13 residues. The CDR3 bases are TGTGCCAGCAGTTTCGGGGCAATCCAGCCCCAGCATTTT. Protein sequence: CASSFGAIQPQHF.

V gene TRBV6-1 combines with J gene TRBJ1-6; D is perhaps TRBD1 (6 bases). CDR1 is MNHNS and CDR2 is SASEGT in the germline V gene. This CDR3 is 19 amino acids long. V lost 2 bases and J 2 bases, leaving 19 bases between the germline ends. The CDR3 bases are TGTGCCAGCAGTGAATCCCTGGGCAGGGGAAGGACCTATAATTCACCCCTCCACTTT. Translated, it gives CASSESLGRGRTYNSPLHF.

The CDR3: CASSDPNQPQHF. The CDR3 DNA follows: TGTGCCAGCAGTGACCCGAATCAGCCCCAGCATTTT. The chain joins TRBV2 to TRBJ1-5; D is unclear. The V end was cut by 3 bases, the J end by 4 bases, with 4 bases between. The CDR3 spans 12 residues. Looked up from germline, CDR1 is SNHLY and CDR2 is FYNNEI.

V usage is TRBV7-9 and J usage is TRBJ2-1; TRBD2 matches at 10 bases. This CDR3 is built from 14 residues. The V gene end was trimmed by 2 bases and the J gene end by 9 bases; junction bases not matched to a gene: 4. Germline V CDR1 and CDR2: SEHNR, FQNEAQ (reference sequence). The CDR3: CASSLLAGAAEQFF. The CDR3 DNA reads TGTGCCAGCAGCTTACTAGCGGGGGCCGCTGAGCAGTTCTTC.

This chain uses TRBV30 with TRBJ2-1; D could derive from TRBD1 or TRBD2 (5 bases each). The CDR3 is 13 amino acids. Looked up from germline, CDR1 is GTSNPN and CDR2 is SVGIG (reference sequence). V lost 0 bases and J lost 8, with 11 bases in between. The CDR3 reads CAWSVQLGDEQFF. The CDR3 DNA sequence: TGTGCCTGGAGTGTACAACTAGGGGATGAGCAGTTCTTC.

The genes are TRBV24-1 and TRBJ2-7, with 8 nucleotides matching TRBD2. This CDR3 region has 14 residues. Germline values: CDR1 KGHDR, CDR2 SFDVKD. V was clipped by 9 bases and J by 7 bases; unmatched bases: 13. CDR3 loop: CATGTGGPRGEQYF. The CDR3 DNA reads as TGTGCCACCGGTACGGGGGGGCCTCGGGGTGAGCAGTACTTC.

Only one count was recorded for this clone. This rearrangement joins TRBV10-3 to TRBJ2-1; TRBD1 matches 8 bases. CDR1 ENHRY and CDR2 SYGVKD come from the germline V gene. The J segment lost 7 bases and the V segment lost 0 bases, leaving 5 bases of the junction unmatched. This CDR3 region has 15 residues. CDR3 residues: CAISESSQGANEQFF. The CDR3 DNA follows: TGTGCCATCAGTGAGTCGAGCCAGGGGGCGAATGAGCAGTTCTTC.

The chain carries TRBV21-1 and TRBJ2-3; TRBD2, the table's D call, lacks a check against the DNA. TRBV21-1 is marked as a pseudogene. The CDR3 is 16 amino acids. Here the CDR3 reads CASSKGKRVSTDTQYF. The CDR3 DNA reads TGTGCCAGCAGCAAAGGAAAGCGGGTTAGCACAGATACGCAGTATTTT.

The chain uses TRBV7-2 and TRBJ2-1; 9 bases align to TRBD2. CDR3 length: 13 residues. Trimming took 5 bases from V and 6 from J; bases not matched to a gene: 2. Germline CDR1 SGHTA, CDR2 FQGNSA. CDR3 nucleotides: TGTGCCAGCAGCACGGGACTAGCCAATGAGCAGTTCTTC. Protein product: CASSTGLANEQFF.

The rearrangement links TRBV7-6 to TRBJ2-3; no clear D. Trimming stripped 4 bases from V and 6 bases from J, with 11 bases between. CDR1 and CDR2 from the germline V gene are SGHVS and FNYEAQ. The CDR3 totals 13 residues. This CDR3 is CASSSLLSDTQYF. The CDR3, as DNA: TGTGCCAGCAGCTCGTTACTTTCCGATACGCAGTATTTT.

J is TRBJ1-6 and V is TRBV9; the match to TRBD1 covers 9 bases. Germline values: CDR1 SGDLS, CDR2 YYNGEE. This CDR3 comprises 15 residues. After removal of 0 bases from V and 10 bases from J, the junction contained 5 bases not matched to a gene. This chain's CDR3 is CASSVGGQGGSPLHF. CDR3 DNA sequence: TGTGCCAGCAGCGTAGGGGGACAGGGAGGATCACCCCTCCACTTT.

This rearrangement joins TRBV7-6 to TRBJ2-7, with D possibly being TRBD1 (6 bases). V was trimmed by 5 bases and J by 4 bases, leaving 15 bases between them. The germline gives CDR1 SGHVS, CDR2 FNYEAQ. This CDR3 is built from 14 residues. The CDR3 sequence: CASSPRGASYEQYF. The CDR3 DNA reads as TGTGCCAGCAGCCCCAGGGGAGCATCGTACGAGCAGTACTTC.

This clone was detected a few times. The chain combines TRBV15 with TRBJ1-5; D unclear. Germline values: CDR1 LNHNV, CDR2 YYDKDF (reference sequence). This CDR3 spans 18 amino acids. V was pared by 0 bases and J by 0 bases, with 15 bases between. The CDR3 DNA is TGTGCCACCAGCAGAGACCTTTGGGAGGTCTTTAGCAATCAGCCCCAGCATTTT. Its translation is CATSRDLWEVFSNQPQHF. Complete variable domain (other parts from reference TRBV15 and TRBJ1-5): DAMVIQNPRYQVTQFGKPVTLSCSQTLNHNVMYWYQQKSSQAPKLLFHYYDKDFNNEADTPDNFQSRRPNTSFCFLDIRSPGLGDTAMYLCATSRDLWEVFSNQPQHFGDGTRLSIL.

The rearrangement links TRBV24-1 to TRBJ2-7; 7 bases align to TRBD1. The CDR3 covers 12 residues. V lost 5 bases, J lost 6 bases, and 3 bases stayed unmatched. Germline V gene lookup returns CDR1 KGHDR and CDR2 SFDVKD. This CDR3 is CATSGTGVEQYF. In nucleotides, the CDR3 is TGTGCCACCAGTGGCACAGGGGTCGAGCAGTACTTC.

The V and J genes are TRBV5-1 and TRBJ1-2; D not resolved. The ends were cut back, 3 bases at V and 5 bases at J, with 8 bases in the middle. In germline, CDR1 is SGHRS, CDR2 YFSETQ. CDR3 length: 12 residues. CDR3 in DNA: TGCGCCAGCAGCTCCCGTTTTTATGGCTACACCTTC. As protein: CASSSRFYGYTF.